This T cell receptor beta chain was sequenced in a study of chemoradiotherapy in HPV16-positive cancers. Trimming took 0 bases from V and 2 from J; bases not matched to a gene: 5. The germline V gene has CDR1 SGDLS and CDR2 YYNGEE. The CDR3 is 16 residues long. TCRdb's table, derived via immunoSEQ multiplex PCR, lists solely in-frame clones and lacks some. The data show about 53,000 clones, with over 85% seen just once and roughly 3.3% held by the top ten. The chain links TRBV9 to TRBJ2-3; TRBD1 matches at 8 bases. The TCR sequence derives from a human donor with HPV-associated anogenital cancer. The sequencing here drew on blood, taken from a patient who underwent chemoradiotherapy. The CDR3 loop reads CASSVAETGATDTQYF. CDR3 nucleotides: TGTGCCAGCAGCGTAGCTGAGACAGGGGCCACAGATACGCAGTATTTT.